This T cell receptor (beta chain) was observed in a study of Ad26.COV2.S vaccination and SARS-CoV-2 variants. The treatment: around 19 received Ad26.COV2.S at low or high dose, single or two shots; roughly five received placebo; per-sample allocation not given. Each sample was drawn 63 days after the first injection (of vaccine or placebo). The ends were cut back, 4 bases at V and 4 bases at J, with 14 bases in the middle. The CDR3 loop spans 14 amino acids. Per germline, CDR1 SGHNT and CDR2 YYREEE (reference sequence). Some clones are missing from TCRdb's copy, which holds only in-frame ones; the method was immunoSEQ multiplex PCR. The sample holds roughly 300,000 clones, approximately 86% seen once.

This clonotype originated in a person between 18 and 65 years old who received the Ad26.COV2.S COVID-19 vaccine or a placebo. J is TRBJ1-2 and V is TRBV5-4; D may be TRBD1 (6 bases). The sample in question was peripheral blood, obtained in a trial of Ad26.COV2.S vaccine versus placebo. The CDR3 protein is CASSTGGGGYGYTF. The CDR3 region has the DNA TGTGCCAGCAGCACGGGGGGCGGAGGCTATGGCTACACCTTC.